The 31 T cell receptor beta chains reported below all come from one sample, sequenced in a study of T cells in Graves' hyperthyroidism and ophthalmopathy. It was RNA transcripts that yielded the amplified TCR beta CDR3 regions. An initial round of RT-PCR targeting the TCR CDR3 relied on the HTBI primer set. TCRdb ran MiXCR on the multiplex PCR reads and lists one entry per CDR3 protein. The sample shows some 600,000 distinct CDR3 sequences, more than 11% of them seen only once. The specimen was blood. These receptors were taken from a woman aged 30 to 39 with Graves' hyperthyroidism that later progressed to Graves' ophthalmopathy.

J is TRBJ1-5 and V is TRBV2, with 7 bases identical to TRBD1. The V and J ends lost 4 bases and 7 bases, in that order; junction bases with no gene match: 7. There are 14 residues in the CDR3. Germline loops: CDR1 SNHLY, CDR2 FYNNEI. The CDR3 sequence is CASSVGGGWQPQHF. The CDR3, as DNA: TGTGCCAGCAGTGTAGGGGGCGGGTGGCAGCCCCAGCATTTT.

The sample holds many counts of this clonotype. This sequence joins TRBV28 and TRBJ2-3, with D possibly being TRBD1 (6 bases). The V gene lost 4 bases and the J gene lost 3 bases, with 35 bases spanning the gap. The CDR3 has 22 residues. Germline V gives CDR1 MDHEN, CDR2 SYDVKM. CDR3 nucleotides: TGTGCCAGCAGTTCTCCGAAGGCCACCCAAACAATAACCGCCCAGGGGACAGATACGCAGTATTTT. As protein: CASSSPKATQTITAQGTDTQYF. Full variable domain (rest looked up from reference TRBV28 and TRBJ2-3): DVKVTQSSRYLVKRTGEKVFLECVQDMDHENMFWYRQDPGLGLRLIYFSYDVKMKEKGDIPEGYSVSREKKERFSLILESASTNQTSMYLCASSSPKATQTITAQGTDTQYFGPGTRLTVL.

This clonotype was counted between two and nine times. The genes are TRBV24-1 and TRBJ2-2; the D is unclear. Germline CDR1 is KGHDR and CDR2 is SFDVKD. The CDR3 sequence is 13 residues long. Trimming stripped 3 bases from V and 7 bases from J, with 8 bases between. The CDR3 sequence is CATSDPTGGELFF. DNA of the CDR3: TGTGCCACCAGTGATCCCACGGGCGGGGAGCTGTTTTTT.

Ten or more counts support this clonotype. This chain links TRBV5-1 with TRBJ2-3; 7 nucleotides match TRBD1. The CDR3 spans 15 residues. With V trimmed by 4 bases and J by 2 bases, 7 bases remained unmatched. Germline lookup yields CDR1 SGHRS and CDR2 YFSETQ. The CDR3 DNA is TGCGCCAGCAGCCCTACGGGACAGCCCACAGATACGCAGTATTTT. This encodes CASSPTGQPTDTQYF.

The table lists this clonotype with many counts. One base away lies a much larger clone, so this may be a sequencing read error. J is TRBJ2-1 and V is TRBV28; 10 positions match TRBD2. The CDR3 consists of 16 residues. Germline V gene lookup returns CDR1 MDHEN and CDR2 SYDVKM. In DNA form, the CDR3 reads TGTGCCGGCAGTAACCTAGCGGGAGAAAACTACAATGAGCAGTTCTTC. Its protein product is CAGSNLAGENYNEQFF. The entire variable domain, with the rest obtained from reference TRBV28 and TRBJ2-1, is as follows: DVKVTQSSRYLVKRTGEKVFLECVQDMDHENMFWYRQDPGLGLRLIYFSYDVKMKEKGDIPEGYSVSREKKERFSLILESASTNQTSMYLCAGSNLAGENYNEQFFGPGTRLTVL.

A word on this clonotype: This sequence may be a read error, since a much larger clone differs from it by one base. V gene TRBV30 combines with J gene TRBJ2-1, with 9 bases identical to TRBD2. Trimming took 1 base from V and 0 from J; bases not matched to a gene: 1. This CDR3 has 15 residues. Per the germline V gene, CDR1 is GTSNPN and CDR2 is SVGIG (reference sequence). CDR3 sequence (DNA): TGTGCCTGGAGTGCTAGCGGGACCTCCTACAATGAGCAGTTCTTC. This encodes CAWSASGTSYNEQFF.

This clonotype was seen repeatedly, ten times or more. The rearrangement links TRBV13 to TRBJ2-7; D is perhaps TRBD1 or TRBD2 (5 bases each). The CDR3 is 15 amino acids. Germline CDR1 and CDR2: PRHDT and FYEKMQ (reference sequence). Trimming shortened V by 1 base and J by 5 bases, and 15 bases separated the two germline ends. CDR3 amino acids: CASSLEQGEYHEQYF. The CDR3 DNA follows: TGTGCCAGCAGCTTAGAGCAGGGAGAGTATCACGAGCAGTACTTC.

This clonotype was seen a few times. This chain connects TRBV30 to TRBJ1-3, with D tentatively TRBD1 (5 bases). V lost 2 bases and J 0 bases, leaving 11 bases between the germline ends. The CDR3 extends over 15 amino acids. The germline V gene has CDR1 GTSNPN and CDR2 SVGIG (reference sequence). This chain's CDR3 is CAWSTPGTSGNTIYF. The CDR3 DNA reads TGTGCCTGGAGTACTCCCGGGACCTCTGGAAACACCATATATTTT.

The V gene is TRBV6-1, the J gene TRBJ1-1, with 10 bases that match TRBD1. Germline V gene data show CDR1 as MNHNS and CDR2 as SASEGT. This CDR3 spans 13 amino acids. Trimming removed 10 bases from V and 6 bases from J; junction bases left unmatched: 8. CDR3 DNA: TGTGCCACCACCCGACAGGGGGCCTCTGAAGCTTTCTTT. The encoded protein is CATTRQGASEAFF.

This clonotype was observed a few times. This rearrangement joins TRBV19 to TRBJ1-5; 9 nucleotides align to TRBD1. Germline trimming cut 4 bases from V and 0 bases from J; bases unmatched to any gene: 13. The CDR3 loop spans 19 amino acids. Per germline, CDR1 LNHDA and CDR2 SQIVND (reference sequence). Written as DNA, the CDR3 is TGTGCCAGTAGTAGACACCTCGGGACAGGGACAGATAGCAATCAGCCCCAGCATTTT. This sequence encodes CASSRHLGTGTDSNQPQHF.

The V call is TRBV11-1, the J call TRBJ2-6, with 9 positions matching TRBD1. Germline lookup yields CDR1 SGHAT and CDR2 FQDESV (reference sequence). This CDR3 is 17 amino acids long. J was trimmed by 0 bases and V by 5 bases; bases with no gene match: 5. DNA of the CDR3: TGTGCCAGCAGCCCAGACAGGGGGGACTCTGGGGCCAACGTCCTGACTTTC. Protein sequence: CASSPDRGDSGANVLTF.

In the case of this clonotype: This could be a read error, since a much larger clone is one nucleotide away. Without the conserved terminal phenylalanine or tryptophan, this CDR3 likely stems from a read error. CDR3 protein: CASSQAPKGWGNTEAFL. CDR3 coding DNA: TGTGCCAGCAGCCAAGCACCCAAGGGCTGGGGGAACACTGAAGCTTTCCTT. V and J are TRBV3-1 and TRBJ1-1; no clear D. CDR1 LGHDT and CDR2 YNNKEL come from the germline V gene (reference sequence). The V gene lost 1 base and the J gene lost 1 base, with 16 bases spanning the gap. The CDR3 is made up of 17 amino acids.

This clonotype was seen repeatedly, ten times or more. V usage is TRBV10-3 and J usage is TRBJ2-7; 8 bases agree with TRBD1. Germline CDR1 and CDR2: ENHRY and SYGVKD. CDR3 length equals 13 residues. The trim removed 3 bases at V and 6 bases at J, leaving 4 bases unmatched. CDR3 region: CAISDHDRGEQYF. The CDR3 nucleotides read TGTGCCATCAGTGATCACGACAGGGGCGAGCAGTACTTC.

This clonotype was found many times. This rearrangement joins TRBV6-1 to TRBJ2-1; TRBD2 agrees at 12 bases. The germline gives CDR1 MNHNS, CDR2 SASEGT. The CDR3 consists of 14 residues. Unmatched junction bases numbered 6, after V lost 10 bases and J lost 5 bases. The CDR3 DNA sequence: TGTGCCATATGGGGACTAGCGGGCAACAATGAGCAGTTCTTC. It specifies CAIWGLAGNNEQFF.

This clonotype has just a few counts. The chain has TRBV28 and TRBJ2-6; no reliable D call. Trimming took off 5 bases at V and 2 bases at J, with 13 bases between the two ends. The CDR3 has 16 residues. Germline V gene data show CDR1 as MDHEN and CDR2 as SYDVKM. The CDR3, as DNA: TGTGCCAGCAGTCCGAGTCTGTTTCCTGGGGCCAACGTCCTGACTTTC. This gives the protein CASSPSLFPGANVLTF.

This clonotype has at least ten counts. The chain recombines TRBV7-2 with TRBJ2-1; D tentatively fits TRBD1 or TRBD2 (5 bases each). Germline CDR1 and CDR2: SGHTA and FQGNSA. The CDR3 loop spans 17 amino acids. The V and J ends lost 1 base and 5 bases respectively, with 18 bases between them. CDR3 in amino acids: CASSLVGVGAGNNEQFF. For the CDR3, the DNA is TGTGCCAGCAGCTTAGTGGGGGTGGGAGCAGGTAACAATGAGCAGTTCTTC.

In its sample, this clonotype was seen many times. The chain is built from TRBV10-3 and TRBJ2-7; TRBD2 is a possible D gene (6 bases). Germline CDR1 ENHRY, CDR2 SYGVKD. The V gene lost 5 bases and the J gene lost 0 bases, with 11 bases spanning the gap. The CDR3 is 14 amino acids. CDR3 loop: CAISPRDSSYEQYF. CDR3 bases: TGTGCCATCAGTCCCCGGGACTCCTCCTACGAGCAGTACTTC.

This clonotype has at least ten counts. This chain joins TRBV4-1 and TRBJ2-5; TRBD2 matches at 7 bases. This CDR3 spans 15 amino acids. V was pared by 4 bases and J by 3 bases, with 8 bases of the junction left unmatched. The germline CDR1 and CDR2 sequences are MGHRA and YSYEKL. CDR3 in amino acids: CASSREGLTEETQYF. In DNA, the CDR3 is TGCGCCAGCAGCCGGGAGGGGCTAACGGAAGAGACCCAGTACTTC.

In this sample, this clonotype turned up a few times. The chain employs TRBV19 and TRBJ1-4; TRBD1 aligns across 10 bases. Germline V gene data show CDR1 as LNHDA and CDR2 as SQIVND (reference sequence). V was clipped by 3 bases and J by 8 bases; unmatched bases: 9. The CDR3 has 16 residues. The chain's CDR3 is CASSIGVGQGQEKLFF. The CDR3 DNA sequence: TGTGCCAGTAGTATTGGAGTGGGACAGGGGCAGGAAAAACTGTTTTTT.

This clonotype was observed a few times. J is TRBJ2-7 and V is TRBV14; D call uncertain. The V and J ends lost 1 base and 3 bases respectively, with 10 bases between them. Per the germline V gene, CDR1 is SGHDN and CDR2 is FVKESK. The CDR3 is 14 amino acids. The chain's CDR3 is CASSQAYNYYEQYF. CDR3 DNA: TGTGCCAGCAGCCAAGCTTATAATTACTACGAGCAGTACTTC.

At least ten counts were recorded for this clonotype. V gene TRBV5-5 combines with J gene TRBJ1-1, with unresolved D. CDR3 length equals 13 residues. V was trimmed by 4 bases and J by 5 bases, leaving 12 bases between them. Germline V gene sequence: CDR1 SGHKS, CDR2 YYEKEE (reference sequence). The CDR3 is CASSLWGRTEAFF. CDR3 DNA: TGTGCCAGCAGCCTCTGGGGTAGGACTGAAGCTTTCTTT.

This clonotype was found a few times. The V call is TRBV6-5, the J call TRBJ2-5; TRBD2 aligns across 7 bases. CDR1 and CDR2 from the germline V gene are MNHEY and SVGAGI. Unmatched junction bases numbered 6, after V lost 0 bases and J lost 5 bases. The CDR3 sequence is 15 residues long. The DNA of the CDR3 is TGTGCCAGCAGTTACTCAGACGGGAGGTCCGAGACCCAGTACTTC. Its protein product is CASSYSDGRSETQYF.

This clonotype occurred many times. The V and J genes are TRBV3-1 and TRBJ1-1; D perhaps matches TRBD1 (6 bases). V was cut by 1 base and J by 1 base, with 13 bases left in between. Germline assignment: CDR1 LGHDT and CDR2 YNNKEL (reference sequence). The CDR3 runs to 16 residues. CDR3 region: CASSQGTQGKNTEAFF. The CDR3 coding sequence is TGTGCCAGCAGCCAAGGCACTCAGGGGAAGAACACTGAAGCTTTCTTT.

The CDR3 spells CASSPSLQGPNYGYTF. For the CDR3, the DNA is TGTGCCAGCTCACCATCCTTACAGGGGCCTAACTATGGCTACACCTTC. The rearrangement links TRBV18 to TRBJ1-2, with 7 bases aligning to TRBD1. The germline V gene encodes CDR1 KGHSH and CDR2 LQKENI. Germline trimming cut 2 bases from V and 0 bases from J; bases unmatched to any gene: 6. The CDR3 has 16 residues.

At least ten counts were recorded for this clonotype. The J gene is TRBJ1-1, the V gene TRBV2; D unclear. This CDR3 spans 14 amino acids. Germline V gene lookup returns CDR1 SNHLY and CDR2 FYNNEI. The germline V and J ends were trimmed by 3 bases and 5 bases, with 13 bases remaining between them. The CDR3 is CASSELGARTEAFF. CDR3 nucleotide sequence: TGTGCCAGCAGTGAGCTCGGAGCACGGACTGAAGCTTTCTTT.

V and J are TRBV20-1 and TRBJ1-2; TRBD1 might be the D (6 bases). Trimming cost V 3 bases and J 8 bases, with 19 bases left between them. Germline assignment: CDR1 DFQATT and CDR2 SNEGSKA (reference sequence). CDR3 size: 14 residues. DNA for the CDR3: TGCAGTGCTAGTTGGGCACAGGGTCCTTACGGCTACACCTTC. As protein: CSASWAQGPYGYTF.

This clonotype appeared many times. This chain joins TRBV3-1 and TRBJ2-3; D unclear. Germline-derived CDR1 and CDR2 are LGHDT and YNNKEL (reference sequence). V was cut by 3 bases and J by 0 bases, with 4 bases left in between. This CDR3 spans 13 amino acids. In nucleotides, the CDR3 is TGTGCCAGCAGCCAGACTAGCACAGATACGCAGTATTTT. This gives the protein CASSQTSTDTQYF.

This clonotype was detected ten times or more. Compared with germline, one end of the junction differs, possibly owing to a read error. The genes are TRBV28 and TRBJ1-5; 7 bases map to TRBD1. The CDR3 spans 18 residues. CDR1 is MDHEN, CDR2 SYDVKM, per germline. CDR3: CAGSPPPTGSYSNQPQHF. The CDR3 DNA reads TGTGCCGGCAGTCCCCCCCCGACAGGGTCATATAGCAATCAGCCCCAGCATTTT.

The table lists this clonotype with many counts. CDR3 nucleotides: TGTGCCAGCAGTTTCGGGGGGTCCGACGAGCAGTACTTC. Residues: CASSFGGSDEQYF. V gene TRBV12-3 or TRBV12-4 combines with J gene TRBJ2-7; the match to TRBD2 covers 7 bases. The V gene end was trimmed by 3 bases and the J gene end by 5 bases; junction bases not matched to a gene: 4. There are 13 residues in the CDR3.

In its sample, this clonotype was seen many times. V and J are TRBV28 and TRBJ2-5; D call uncertain. Germline CDR1 and CDR2: MDHEN and SYDVKM. This CDR3 contains 12 residues. The V end lost 3 bases, the J end lost 4 bases, and 6 bases lay between the germline ends. The CDR3 sequence is CASSFRAETQYF. The CDR3 DNA follows: TGTGCCAGCAGTTTTAGGGCAGAGACCCAGTACTTC.

This clonotype was recorded many times. J is TRBJ1-1 and V is TRBV6-5; no definite D call. Trimming took off 0 bases at V and 1 base at J, with 12 bases between the two ends. CDR3 size: 16 residues. Germline V CDR1 and CDR2: MNHEY, SVGAGI. CDR3 loop: CASSYSITGRNTEAFF. The CDR3 DNA follows: TGTGCCAGCAGTTACTCGATCACCGGGCGGAACACTGAAGCTTTCTTT.